Below, 31 T cell receptor beta chains from the same sample are listed, as sequenced in a study of response to subunit inactivated influenza vaccine. Each CDR3 protein is one row after TCRdb ran MiXCR on the RT-PCR reads. The sample has 600,000 to 850,000 distinct CDR3 sequences, approximately 15% seen once. Source: PBMCs from blood, taken around two weeks before vaccination. These receptors were taken from a man aged 50 to 60 who received an inactivated influenza vaccine.

The chain is built from TRBV7-8 and TRBJ1-2; the D gene is possibly TRBD1 (6 bases). This CDR3 is built from 18 residues. V was shortened by 5 bases and J by 0 bases, with 22 bases between the two germline ends. Germline lookup yields CDR1 SGHVS and CDR2 FQNEAQ. The CDR3 DNA is TGTGCCAGCAGCCATAGAGTGTGGCGGGACAAAGCTAACTATGGCTACACCTTC. Its protein is CASSHRVWRDKANYGYTF.

This clonotype was seen a few times. The chain uses TRBV21-1 and TRBJ2-7. TRBV21-1 is marked as a pseudogene. CDR3 length: 11 amino acids. In nucleotides, the CDR3 is TGTGCCAGCCGGCAGGCCTGCGAGCAGTACTTC. It yields the protein CASRQACEQYF.

This clonotype showed up just a few times. The chain combines TRBV6-4 with TRBJ2-1; D may be TRBD2 (6 bases). Trimming left V 3 bases short and J 9 bases short, with 12 bases between. Germline V lookup: CDR1 MRHNA, CDR2 SNTAGT. The CDR3 sequence is 13 residues long. CDR3 amino acids: CASSDTSRSEQFF. CDR3 nucleotides: TGTGCCAGCAGTGATACTAGCCGGAGTGAGCAGTTCTTC.

The chain employs TRBV6-2 or TRBV6-3 and TRBJ1-5; the D gene is possibly TRBD1 (5 bases). V gave up 10 bases and J gave up 5 bases, with 21 bases separating them. From germline, CDR1 is MNHEY and CDR2 SVGEGT. The CDR3 contains 15 residues. The CDR3 DNA is TGTGCCACCTATCCAGGGTTTCCTCCTTATCAGCCCCAGCATTTT. The encoded protein is CATYPGFPPYQPQHF.

This clonotype appeared many times. The chain carries TRBV12-3 or TRBV12-4 and TRBJ1-4, with D possibly being TRBD1 (5 bases). CDR3 length equals 14 residues. V shed 7 bases and J shed 5 bases, with 14 bases lying between them. CDR3: CASTRGGGNEKLFF. CDR3 DNA sequence: TGTGCCAGCACCCGTGGCGGGGGAAATGAAAAACTGTTTTTT.

Only one count was recorded for this clonotype. V usage is TRBV19 and J usage is TRBJ2-1; D remains unclear. There are 11 residues in the CDR3. Germline loops: CDR1 LNHDA, CDR2 SQIVND (reference sequence). V lost 5 bases to trimming and J lost 10 bases, with 9 bases between them. As DNA, the CDR3 is TGTGCCAGTAGTTCGTGGGCCGAGCAGTTCTTC. It codes for CASSSWAEQFF.

This clonotype was seen more than once but under ten times. The gene calls are TRBV4-1 and TRBJ2-1; D is unresolved. Germline lookup yields CDR1 MGHRA and CDR2 YSYEKL. The CDR3 contains 16 residues. Trimming cost V 1 base and J 0 bases, with 10 bases left between them. CDR3 loop: CASSQGGLLSYNEQFF. The CDR3 nucleotides are TGCGCCAGCAGCCAAGGTGGGCTCCTCTCCTACAATGAGCAGTTCTTC.

The sample holds a few counts of this clonotype. This chain uses TRBV10-3 with TRBJ2-6; D gene unclear. The CDR3 consists of 14 residues. CDR1 is ENHRY and CDR2 is SYGVKD in the germline V gene. The germline V and J ends were trimmed by 6 bases and 8 bases, with 14 bases remaining between them. CDR3 protein: CAISRTESSNVLTF. In nucleotides, the CDR3 is TGTGCCATCAGCCGGACGGAATCCTCCAACGTCCTGACTTTC.

This clonotype has just a few counts. V is TRBV29-1 and J is TRBJ2-5, with TRBD2 matching 11 bases. The CDR3 covers 14 residues. V lost 5 bases to trimming and J lost 8 bases; unmatched junction nucleotides: 10. The germline CDR1 and CDR2 sequences are SQVTM and ANQGSEA. The CDR3 is CSVRLRLAGRTQYF. The DNA of the CDR3 is TGCAGCGTTCGCCTCAGACTAGCGGGACGCACCCAGTACTTC.

V usage is TRBV5-5 and J usage is TRBJ2-7, with 9 bases aligning to TRBD2. CDR3 size: 15 residues. From germline, CDR1 is SGHKS and CDR2 YYEKEE (reference sequence). V trimming: 4 bases; J trimming: 4 bases; junction bases outside the gene matches: 9. CDR3: CASSKTSGPPYEQYF. The CDR3 region has the DNA TGTGCCAGCAGCAAGACTAGCGGCCCACCTTACGAGCAGTACTTC.

At least ten counts were recorded for this clonotype. The V and J genes are TRBV20-1 and TRBJ2-3, with a possible D match to TRBD1 (5 bases). The CDR3 is 13 amino acids. Trimming shortened V by 5 bases and J by 2 bases, and 11 bases separated the two germline ends. Germline V gene sequence: CDR1 DFQATT, CDR2 SNEGSKA (reference sequence). The CDR3 nucleotides are TGCAGTGCTCTACAGGTTTTCACAGATACGCAGTATTTT. This codes for CSALQVFTDTQYF.

In its sample, this clonotype was seen a few times. The chain uses TRBV12-3 or TRBV12-4 and TRBJ2-7, with 10 bases lining up with TRBD2. Germline trimming cut 8 bases from V and 5 bases from J; bases unmatched to any gene: 9. The CDR3 is 14 amino acids. Written as DNA, the CDR3 is TGTGCCAGCGGCCCTAGCGGGAGATCGGACGAGCAGTACTTC. This codes for CASGPSGRSDEQYF.

This clonotype occurred a few times. The chain has TRBV2 and TRBJ2-1; D call uncertain. The CDR3 covers 13 residues. The germline V gene has CDR1 SNHLY and CDR2 FYNNEI. V was shortened by 6 bases and J by 4 bases, with 10 bases between the two germline ends. Here the CDR3 reads CASSQNWYNEQFF. CDR3 coding DNA: TGTGCCAGCAGCCAAAACTGGTACAATGAGCAGTTCTTC.

This clonotype was counted at least ten times. This chain connects TRBV18 to TRBJ2-1, with D tentatively TRBD1 or TRBD2 (5 bases each). CDR1 is KGHSH and CDR2 is LQKENI in the germline V gene. The V end lost 2 bases, the J end lost 8 bases, and 16 bases lay between the germline ends. The CDR3 is 15 residues long. This chain's CDR3 is CASSPGSGQGHEQFF. The DNA for the CDR3 is TGTGCCAGCTCACCAGGGTCGGGGCAGGGCCATGAGCAGTTCTTC.

This clonotype was recorded at least ten times. The CDR3 DNA reads TGTGCCAGCTCACCACCGGGTGGGGATCAGCCCCAGCATTTT. It yields the protein CASSPPGGDQPQHF. This sequence joins TRBV18 and TRBJ1-5; the D is unclear. Germline assignment: CDR1 KGHSH and CDR2 LQKENI. Trimming stripped 0 bases from V and 5 bases from J, with 8 bases between. This CDR3 has 14 residues.

The rearrangement joins TRBV7-8 to TRBJ2-2, with D possibly TRBD2 on 7 matching bases. Germline-derived CDR1 and CDR2 are SGHVS and FQNEAQ. The CDR3 extends over 15 amino acids. Between the trimmed V and J ends, which lost 5 bases and 13 bases, there was a span of 23 bases. The CDR3 here is CASSPGRGPLPGLFF. CDR3 nucleotides: TGTGCCAGCAGCCCAGGGCGGGGGCCCCTTCCGGGGCTGTTTTTT.

The chain uses TRBV29-1 and TRBJ2-4, with TRBD1 identical over 11 bases. Germline CDR1 reads SQVTM; CDR2 reads ANQGSEA. There are 15 residues in the CDR3. The ends lost 0 bases at V and 8 bases at J; junction bases unmatched: 6. CDR3 sequence (DNA): TGCAGCGTTGAAGACGGACAGGGGGCGCGGGACATTCAGTACTTC. Amino acids: CSVEDGQGARDIQYF.

The CDR3 protein is CASIRDRDPEAFF. For the CDR3, the DNA is TGTGCCAGCATTCGGGACAGGGATCCTGAAGCTTTCTTT. This sequence joins TRBV12-3 or TRBV12-4 and TRBJ1-1; TRBD1 matches 9 bases. The trim removed 7 bases at V and 6 bases at J, leaving 6 bases unmatched. This CDR3 is built from 13 residues.

This clonotype was picked up many times. Its ends do not fully match the called genes, so a read error is possible. The chain employs TRBV10-3 and TRBJ2-7; 7 bases are a match to TRBD2. Germline V gene data show CDR1 as ENHRY and CDR2 as SYGVKD. This CDR3 comprises 12 residues. CDR3 in amino acids: CAISGGGYEQYF. DNA for the CDR3: TGTGCCATTAGTGGGGGGGGATACGAGCAGTACTTC.

J is TRBJ2-7 and V is TRBV4-2; TRBD1 is a possible D gene (6 bases). The CDR3 consists of 15 residues. Germline V gene data show CDR1 as LGHNA and CDR2 as YNFKEQ. The V gene lost 4 bases and the J gene lost 3 bases, with 16 bases spanning the gap. CDR3 protein: CASSPTGAANYEQYF. CDR3 in DNA: TGTGCCAGCAGCCCGACAGGTGCCGCTAACTACGAGCAGTACTTC.

In its sample, this clonotype was seen a few times. The rearrangement uses TRBV12-3 or TRBV12-4 and TRBJ2-7; tentatively, D is TRBD2 (6 bases). Trimming took 5 bases from V and 6 from J, leaving 14 bases between them. CDR3 length: 13 residues. The CDR3 region has the DNA TGTGCCAGCAGTGCTGGCGTGGGGGGCGAGCAGTACTTC. Translation gives CASSAGVGGEQYF.

This clonotype was found many times. The chain uses TRBV20-1 and TRBJ1-1; D possibly corresponds to TRBD1 (6 bases). This CDR3 is 13 amino acids long. Trimming took 0 bases from V and 6 from J, leaving 11 bases between them. Per the germline V gene, CDR1 is DFQATT and CDR2 is SNEGSKA (reference sequence). CDR3 in DNA: TGCAGTGCTAGAGATGGGGACAAAGCTGAAGCTTTCTTT. As protein: CSARDGDKAEAFF.

This clonotype was found a few times. The chain employs TRBV5-1 and TRBJ2-3, with 8 nucleotides matching TRBD1. CDR1 and CDR2 from the germline V gene are SGHRS and YFSETQ. This CDR3 comprises 18 residues. V trimming: 0 bases; J trimming: 0 bases; junction bases outside the gene matches: 9. The CDR3 DNA follows: TGCGCCAGCAGCTTGGGACCGCCGACAGGGGCCAGCACAGATACGCAGTATTTT. Protein: CASSLGPPTGASTDTQYF.

This clonotype was seen a few times. This chain joins TRBV6-2 or TRBV6-3 and TRBJ2-1, with a possible D match to TRBD1 (5 bases). CDR1 is MNHEY and CDR2 is SVGEGT in the germline V gene. There are 16 residues in the CDR3. Trimming removed 9 bases from V and 0 bases from J, with 18 bases in between. The CDR3 here is CARKTNRPSSYNEQFF. CDR3 in DNA: TGTGCCAGAAAAACAAACAGGCCCAGCTCCTACAATGAGCAGTTCTTC.

In this sample, this clonotype turned up a few times. This rearrangement joins TRBV29-1 to TRBJ2-5; 7 bases are shared with TRBD1. In germline, CDR1 is SQVTM, CDR2 ANQGSEA. The CDR3 runs 12 residues. J lost 3 bases, V lost 6 bases, and 4 bases had no gene match. CDR3: CSVPTGEETQYF. CDR3 sequence (DNA): TGCAGCGTGCCAACAGGGGAAGAGACCCAGTACTTC. The variable domain in full, completed from reference TRBV29-1 and TRBJ2-5, reads SAVISQKPSRDICQRGTSLTIQCQVDSQVTMMFWYRQQPGQSLTLIATANQGSEATYESGFVIDKFPISRPNLTFSTLTVSNMSPEDSSIYLCSVPTGEETQYFGPGTRLLVL.

This clonotype was recorded a few times. The chain combines TRBV7-2 with TRBJ2-6; D gene ambiguous. This CDR3 spans 16 amino acids. Trimming left V 2 bases short and J 0 bases short, with 8 bases between. The germline gives CDR1 SGHTA, CDR2 FQGNSA. Here the CDR3 DNA reads TGTGCCAGCAGCTTACAAGTCCTCTCTGGGGCCAACGTCCTGACTTTC. Its translation is CASSLQVLSGANVLTF.

CDR3 in amino acids: CASSVGRTGVTGELFF. DNA for the CDR3: TGTGCCAGCAGCGTAGGGAGGACAGGGGTCACCGGGGAGCTGTTTTTT. The V gene is TRBV9, the J gene TRBJ2-2, with 9 bases lining up with TRBD1. Germline CDR1 SGDLS, CDR2 YYNGEE. The CDR3 is 16 residues long. V was pared by 0 bases and J by 4 bases, with 4 bases of the junction left unmatched.

This clonotype was recorded at least ten times. This chain uses TRBV4-1 with TRBJ2-3; 8 positions match TRBD1. J was trimmed by 1 base and V by 2 bases; bases with no gene match: 8. CDR3 length equals 17 residues. Per the germline V gene, CDR1 is MGHRA and CDR2 is YSYEKL. The DNA for the CDR3 is TGCGCCAGCAGCCAAACGGACAGGGTGGTAGGCACAGATACGCAGTATTTT. Encoded protein: CASSQTDRVVGTDTQYF.

This clonotype has only a few counts. The chain links TRBV29-1 to TRBJ1-1, with TRBD1 matching over 9 bases. Trimming took 5 bases from V and 6 from J; bases not matched to a gene: 4. The CDR3 consists of 12 residues. Germline loops: CDR1 SQVTM, CDR2 ANQGSEA. The CDR3 loop is CSVRGQGSEAFF. The CDR3 DNA sequence: TGCAGCGTTCGTGGACAGGGGTCTGAAGCTTTCTTT.

This clonotype was recorded a few times. CDR3 nucleotides: TGTGCCAGCAGTTTTTTTGGACAGGAGCTCTCCTACGAGCAGTACTTC. It specifies CASSFFGQELSYEQYF. This rearrangement joins TRBV5-6 to TRBJ2-7, with TRBD1 identical over 7 bases. Per the germline V gene, CDR1 is SGHDT and CDR2 is YYEEEE. V shed 5 bases and J 0 bases; nucleotides not matched to a gene: 11. This CDR3 spans 16 amino acids.

The rearrangement links TRBV5-1 to TRBJ2-1; TRBD1 aligns across 7 bases. V lost 0 bases and J lost 4; bases outside the gene matches: 4. CDR3 length: 15 amino acids. Germline V gene lookup returns CDR1 SGHRS and CDR2 YFSETQ. This chain's CDR3 is CASSLGGQTYNEQFF. DNA for the CDR3: TGCGCCAGCAGCTTGGGGGGACAGACTTACAATGAGCAGTTCTTC.